A few counts support the clone carrying this TCR beta chain. Per the germline V gene, CDR1 is GTSNPN and CDR2 is SVGIG (reference sequence). CDR3 length: 15 residues. V gave up 5 bases and J gave up 4 bases; unmatched junction bases: 8. Single viable CD3+CD4+CD8-CD45RO+ cells were sorted as the memory CD4+ T cells. This record comes from a study of memory CD4+ T cells and cytomegalovirus serostatus. Profiled with immunoSEQ multiplex PCR; TCRdb holds only in-frame clones, not every one. The repertoire holds about 80,000 clones, with around 80% as singletons. The specimen sequenced was memory CD4+ T cells from blood. The sequence derives from an adult in good health and CMV-seronegative. This chain links TRBV30 with TRBJ2-2; 9 bases fit TRBD2. The CDR3: CAWGKSGGTTGELFF. In nucleotides, the CDR3 is TGTGCCTGGGGGAAAAGCGGGGGGACCACCGGGGAGCTGTTTTTT.